This T cell receptor (beta chain) was obtained from a study of T cells after yellow fever vaccination. This clonotype was seen ten or more times. The CDR3 length is 12 residues. V was pared by 2 bases and J by 6 bases, with 8 bases between. CDR1 and CDR2 from the germline V gene are SGHTA and FQGNSA. Using its own MiXCR run on the 5' RACE reads, TCRdb lists one record per CDR3 protein. The sample consists of 200,000 to 300,000 distinct CDR3 sequences, less than 8.5% of them appearing once. This clonotype was obtained from a man between 25 and 39 years old who received the YFV17D yellow fever vaccine. The chain joins TRBV7-2 to TRBJ2-7, with D perhaps matching TRBD1 or TRBD2 (5 bases each). The input for sequencing was CD4+ T cells sorted from PBMCs, taken 15 days after the yellow fever booster vaccination. The CDR3 DNA reads as TGTGCCAGCAGCTTAAGTGGGGGCGAGCAGTACTTC. It translates to CASSLSGGEQYF.